What follows are 25 T cell receptor beta chains derived from one specimen sequenced in a study of shared clonotypes between healthy human individuals. Libraries were prepared by immunoSEQ multiplex PCR; TCRdb keeps only in-frame clonotypes and omits some of them. The table lists about 1.1 million clones, 70% to 85% of them singletons. Sequencing was carried out using memory CD4+ T cells from PBMCs. Subset given: CD45RA-negative fraction. The origin of the receptors is a man aged 18 to 29 in good health. Some clones in this sample may be carry-over from other donors' samples.

The chain employs TRBV19 and TRBJ2-1; TRBD2 matches at 13 bases. This CDR3 has 17 amino acids. V lost 3 bases to trimming and J lost 6 bases; unmatched junction nucleotides: 8. Germline CDR1 LNHDA, CDR2 SQIVND (reference sequence). In DNA form, the CDR3 reads TGTGCCAGTAGTATCGGGACTAGCGGGGCCACTATCAATGAGCAGTTCTTC. It is translated as CASSIGTSGATINEQFF.

The chain recombines TRBV7-9 with TRBJ2-1; 8 bases line up with TRBD1. The V and J ends lost 1 base and 1 base, in that order; junction bases with no gene match: 0. Looked up from germline, CDR1 is SEHNR and CDR2 is FQNEAQ (reference sequence). This CDR3 comprises 15 residues. CDR3 coding DNA: TGTGCCAGCAGCTTAGACAGGGGGTCCTACAATGAGCAGTTCTTC. It encodes CASSLDRGSYNEQFF. The variable domain in full, with the rest retrieved from reference TRBV7-9 and TRBJ2-1, is DTGVSQNPRHKITKRGQNVTFRCDPISEHNRLYWYRQTLGQGPEFLTYFQNEAQLEKSRLLSDRFSAERPKGSFSTLEIQRTEQGDSAMYLCASSLDRGSYNEQFFGPGTRLTVL.

The CDR3 loop is CASGLVGGTQYF. CDR3 coding DNA: TGTGCCAGTGGCCTCGTAGGGGGGACCCAGTACTTC. The rearrangement links TRBV19 to TRBJ2-5, with a tentative D call TRBD1 (6 bases). Trimming stripped 8 bases from V and 7 bases from J, with 14 bases between. The CDR3 extends over 12 amino acids. Germline CDR1 is LNHDA and CDR2 is SQIVND (reference sequence).

The genes are TRBV6-1 and TRBJ2-7; D is perhaps TRBD1 (6 bases). Trimming removed 6 bases at V and 7 bases at J, with 22 bases between. CDR3 length equals 15 residues. CDR1 and CDR2 from the germline V gene are MNHNS and SASEGT. CDR3 bases: TGTGCCAGCAGGAAACCGGGACACTCCTTTGGGGAGCAGTACTTC. Its translation is CASRKPGHSFGEQYF.

The chain recombines TRBV15 with TRBJ2-5; 7 positions match TRBD2. V was clipped by 1 base and J by 2 bases; unmatched bases: 7. This CDR3 is built from 16 residues. CDR1 and CDR2 (germline): LNHNV, YYDKDF (reference sequence). CDR3 sequence: CATSRVSVGGQETQYF. DNA of the CDR3: TGTGCCACCAGCAGAGTCTCCGTCGGGGGGCAAGAGACCCAGTACTTC.

V usage is TRBV5-4 and J usage is TRBJ2-7; 9 bases are shared with TRBD2. V lost 2 bases and J lost 4; bases outside the gene matches: 7. CDR3 size: 15 residues. The V gene's germline CDR1 is SGHNT and CDR2 YYREEE (reference sequence). In DNA form, the CDR3 reads TGTGCCAGCAGCTTAGGGACTAGCTGGGATTACGAGCAGTACTTC. Protein sequence: CASSLGTSWDYEQYF.

CDR3 residues: CASSEGDRAFGELFF. The CDR3 nucleotides are TGTGCCAGCAGTGAAGGGGACAGGGCTTTCGGGGAGCTGTTTTTT. The chain combines TRBV27 with TRBJ2-2; 9 positions match TRBD1. CDR3 length: 15 amino acids. V lost 5 bases, J lost 7 bases, and 8 bases stayed unmatched. Germline CDR1 MNHEY, CDR2 SMNVEV (reference sequence).

This clone was seen only once. The chain carries TRBV4-3 and TRBJ2-3, with TRBD1 matching 10 bases. J was trimmed by 2 bases and V by 2 bases; bases with no gene match: 13. Germline CDR1 is LGHNA and CDR2 is YSLEER. The CDR3 has 19 residues. CDR3 region: CASSQRVGDRGQFTDTQYF. CDR3 DNA sequence: TGCGCCAGCAGCCAAAGGGTCGGGGACAGGGGACAGTTCACAGATACGCAGTATTTT.

This chain connects TRBV5-4 to TRBJ2-1, with TRBD2 identical over 10 bases. Germline loops: CDR1 SGHNT, CDR2 YYREEE (reference sequence). Trimming at V came to 4 bases and at J to 3 bases, leaving 7 bases not matched to a gene. The CDR3 runs to 16 residues. CDR3: CASSVPLAGDYNEQFF. CDR3 DNA: TGTGCCAGCAGCGTACCTCTAGCGGGAGACTACAATGAGCAGTTCTTC. The whole variable domain, remainder taken from reference TRBV5-4 and TRBJ2-1, is ETGVTQSPTHLIKTRGQQVTLRCSSQSGHNTVSWYQQALGQGPQFIFQYYREEENGRGNFPPRFSGLQFPNYSSELNVNALELDDSALYLCASSVPLAGDYNEQFFGPGTRLTVL.

This clone appeared many times. The chain carries TRBV6-1 and TRBJ2-7, with 9 bases matching TRBD1. CDR1 and CDR2 from the germline V gene are MNHNS and SASEGT. V shed 8 bases, J shed 5 bases, and the junction held 7 bases outside the gene matches. CDR3 size: 13 residues. The DNA for the CDR3 is TGTGCCAGCTCCTGGACAGGGGTCGACGAGCAGTACTTC. It specifies CASSWTGVDEQYF.

CDR3 DNA: TGCACCAGCCCCGCGGGGAGAGGAGAGGACAATCAGCCCCAGCATTTT. It encodes CTSPAGRGEDNQPQHF. The rearrangement links TRBV1 to TRBJ1-5. TRBV1 is shown as a pseudogene. The CDR3 is 16 residues long.

The V gene is TRBV7-3, the J gene TRBJ2-5, with D perhaps matching TRBD1 or TRBD2 (6 bases each). This CDR3 region has 16 residues. Trimming cost V 3 bases and J 2 bases, with 16 bases left between them. Germline CDR1 SGHTA, CDR2 FQGTGA. The CDR3 loop is CASSLDGGGGQETQYF. The CDR3, as DNA: TGTGCCAGCAGCTTGGACGGAGGAGGGGGTCAAGAGACCCAGTACTTC.

V gene TRBV29-1 combines with J gene TRBJ1-4, with D possibly being TRBD1 (6 bases). The CDR3 is made up of 14 amino acids. Trimming left V 7 bases short and J 5 bases short, with 17 bases between. Germline lookup yields CDR1 SQVTM and CDR2 ANQGSEA. CDR3 in DNA: TGCAGCGCCGGACCTCTGGGGGCCAATGAAAAACTGTTTTTT. Translating it yields CSAGPLGANEKLFF.

J is TRBJ2-1 and V is TRBV28; 8 bases line up with TRBD2. CDR1 and CDR2 (germline): MDHEN, SYDVKM. The CDR3 runs to 15 residues. The J segment lost 7 bases and the V segment lost 9 bases, leaving 14 bases of the junction unmatched. CDR3 sequence: CASGGAGASKNEQFF. CDR3 in DNA: TGTGCCAGTGGGGGAGCGGGAGCGAGTAAAAATGAGCAGTTCTTC.

This clone was observed a few times. The chain employs TRBV30 and TRBJ2-2; D is undetermined. The V end was cut by 1 base, the J end by 7 bases, with 10 bases between. The CDR3 runs to 13 residues. From germline, CDR1 is GTSNPN and CDR2 SVGIG (reference sequence). CDR3 protein: CAWSGRMRGELFF. The DNA for the CDR3 is TGTGCCTGGAGTGGTAGGATGCGCGGGGAGCTGTTTTTT.

This rearrangement joins TRBV7-3 to TRBJ1-2, with 11 bases matching TRBD1. The V gene's germline CDR1 is SGHTA and CDR2 FQGTGA. This CDR3 is 18 amino acids long. V was pared by 0 bases and J by 3 bases, with 9 bases of the junction left unmatched. The CDR3 DNA sequence: TGTGCCAGCAGCTTAACGTGGGACAGGGGGTTAGGATACTATGGCTACACCTTC. Protein sequence: CASSLTWDRGLGYYGYTF.

The chain joins TRBV10-2 to TRBJ2-4, with TRBD1 matching 10 bases. Germline V gene data show CDR1 as WSHSY and CDR2 as SAAADI. Trimming cost V 8 bases and J 7 bases; bases outside gene matches: 5. The CDR3 sequence is 13 residues long. CDR3 residues: CASGGQGGNIQYF. The CDR3 nucleotides are TGCGCCAGCGGAGGACAGGGGGGTAACATTCAGTACTTC.

This sequence joins TRBV10-3 and TRBJ2-2, with a tentative D call TRBD1 (6 bases). The CDR3 sequence is 13 residues long. V was cut by 6 bases and J by 5 bases, with 10 bases left in between. The germline V gene has CDR1 ENHRY and CDR2 SYGVKD. CDR3 coding DNA: TGTGCCATCAGGCCACAGGGAACCGGGGAGCTGTTTTTT. Translating it yields CAIRPQGTGELFF.

J is TRBJ2-5 and V is TRBV5-6, with TRBD1 matching over 9 bases. Germline assignment: CDR1 SGHDT and CDR2 YYEEEE. Unmatched junction bases numbered 5, after V lost 0 bases and J lost 5 bases. The CDR3 length is 15 residues. The DNA of the CDR3 is TGTGCCAGCAGCTTGGGGGACAGGGTGGTTGAGACCCAGTACTTC. Amino acids: CASSLGDRVVETQYF.

The chain uses TRBV2 and TRBJ1-5; tentatively, D is TRBD1 (5 bases). The CDR3 totals 14 residues. V gave up 5 bases and J gave up 4 bases, with 12 bases separating them. The germline gives CDR1 SNHLY, CDR2 FYNNEI. CDR3 protein: CASSSQGSNQPQHF. CDR3 sequence (DNA): TGTGCCAGCAGTTCCCAGGGAAGTAATCAGCCCCAGCATTTT. The full variable domain, in which reference TRBV2 and TRBJ1-5 provide the parts outside the CDR3, is EPEVTQTPSHQVTQMGQEVILRCVPISNHLYFYWYRQILGQKVEFLVSFYNNEISEKSEIFDDQFSVERPDGSNFTLKIRSTKLEDSAMYFCASSSQGSNQPQHFGDGTRLSIL.

CDR3 in amino acids: CASSARPSGPVNTEAFF. CDR3 DNA sequence: TGTGCCAGCAGTGCGCGCCCCTCTGGACCTGTGAACACTGAAGCTTTCTTT. This chain links TRBV6-1 with TRBJ1-1; the D is unclear. Per germline, CDR1 MNHNS and CDR2 SASEGT. The CDR3 extends over 17 amino acids. Trimming left V 4 bases short and J 0 bases short, with 18 bases between.

Regarding this clone: A much more abundant neighbour one base away suggests this may be a read error. Other DNA sequences of this sample code for an identical CDR3. This chain links TRBV9 with TRBJ1-1, with D uncertain. Germline CDR1 reads SGDLS; CDR2 reads YYNGEE. The V and J ends lost 4 bases and 1 base respectively, with 8 bases between them. This CDR3 comprises 13 residues. As DNA, the CDR3 is TGTGCCAGCAGCCGTCAACCGAACACTGAAGCTTTCTTT. Its translation is CASSRQPNTEAFF.

This chain uses TRBV27 with TRBJ1-2, with D possibly matching TRBD1 (6 bases). The length of the CDR3 is 18 residues. From germline, CDR1 is MNHEY and CDR2 SMNVEV (reference sequence). V lost 5 bases to trimming and J lost 0 bases, with 22 bases between them. CDR3 coding DNA: TGTGCCAGCAGTCAACAGGGTGCTAGGGGAATTACTAACTATGGCTACACCTTC. This gives the protein CASSQQGARGITNYGYTF.

The V gene is TRBV6-1, the J gene TRBJ1-5; tentative D call: TRBD1 (5 bases). Germline V gives CDR1 MNHNS, CDR2 SASEGT. The CDR3 is made up of 16 amino acids. The V and J ends lost 4 bases and 6 bases respectively, with 19 bases between them. The CDR3: CASSGTPVVLSQPQHF. The CDR3 DNA reads TGTGCCAGCAGTGGGACACCAGTGGTTCTTAGTCAGCCCCAGCATTTT.

This chain uses TRBV29-1 with TRBJ1-2; 10 bases are a match to TRBD1. V lost 4 bases to trimming and J lost 2 bases; unmatched junction nucleotides: 7. The CDR3 consists of 15 residues. Germline V CDR1 and CDR2: SQVTM, ANQGSEA. The CDR3 DNA is TGCAGCGTTGGCGGGGGGGACAGGGGCAACTATGGCTACACCTTC. Translation: CSVGGGDRGNYGYTF. The full variable domain, with the rest looked up from reference TRBV29-1 and TRBJ1-2, is SAVISQKPSRDICQRGTSLTIQCQVDSQVTMMFWYRQQPGQSLTLIATANQGSEATYESGFVIDKFPISRPNLTFSTLTVSNMSPEDSSIYLCSVGGGDRGNYGYTFGSGTRLTVV.